The source of this T cell receptor beta chain is a study of response to subunit inactivated influenza vaccine. Findings and limits, study-wide: Researchers suggested that each seasonal influenza vaccination recruits few new T cells.

This clonotype was picked up many times. The antigen remains undetermined. Deletions cut 1 base from V and 11 bases from J, with 11 bases between. CDR3 length: 12 amino acids. Germline values: CDR1 SGHVS, CDR2 FQNEAQ. A single record per CDR3 protein comes from TCRdb applying MiXCR to the RT-PCR reads. This sample carries hundreds of thousands of distinct CDR3 sequences, 20% to 25% of them seen once, and the ten largest clones take around 9.6%. This specimen was PBMCs from blood, taken approximately 22 months after vaccination. J is TRBJ1-1 and V is TRBV7-8; no clear D gene. This clonotype was sampled from a man in his fifties or sixties who received an inactivated influenza vaccine. CDR3 in amino acids: CASSLGLDEAFF. The CDR3 nucleotides read TGTGCCAGCAGCTTAGGTTTAGACGAGGCTTTCTTT.